This T cell receptor beta chain was sequenced during a study of cytomegalovirus exposure and HLA in healthy donors. Looking at the study overall: Unique TCRs from HLA-typed donors, roughly 89 million of them, were held in an early data release.

Whole-study results and caveats: Association of a missense DCLRE1C variant with TCR beta V- and J-gene trimming was reported in a later analysis. The productive fraction for most TCR beta V segments was about 90% or about 30% in an earlier analysis.

This PCR relied on a set of 60 Vbeta primers and 13 Jbeta primers. In the source study's methods: About 11 million of 70 million to 80 million unique TCR beta chains were shared, per a later count. Here immunoSEQ multiplex PCR was the method, and the copy in TCRdb shows in-frame clones only, minus some. The V and J calls and clone size come from that table; D and trimming were worked out from the DNA. The sample totals just under 65,000 clones. Germline V lookup: CDR1 SGHKS, CDR2 YYEKEE (reference sequence). V dropped 0 bases and J dropped 3 bases, with 13 bases sitting between them. There are 15 residues in the CDR3. Comments on this clone: Its antigen remains unidentified.

The sequence derives from a boy younger than 18 in good health and CMV-seronegative. Sequencing used PBMCs. This chain connects TRBV5-5 to TRBJ2-7; no clear D gene. CDR3 amino acids: CASSLVAGVGYEQYF. CDR3 coding DNA: TGTGCCAGCAGCTTGGTGGCAGGTGTCGGCTACGAGCAGTACTTC.